This passage covers 27 T cell receptor beta chains from one sample sequenced in a study of blood T cells in healthy people across ages. Next came a second PCR, run for roughly 6 to 11 cycles, which used a sample-barcoded 5' primer along with a J-beta primer mix. TCRdb independently ran MiXCR on the 5' RACE reads; one entry per CDR3 protein. The repertoire includes over 1.5 million distinct CDR3 sequences, around half of them detected once, and approximately 2.1% sits in the top ten. Sequencing was done on a sample of blood. These receptors all come from a woman in her forties in good health.

This clonotype was recorded only once. The chain links TRBV5-1 to TRBJ2-7, with 11 bases identical to TRBD2. The CDR3 has 17 amino acids. The junction had 12 bases not matched to a gene; V was cut back by 0 bases and J by 7 bases. CDR1 and CDR2 from the germline V gene are SGHRS and YFSETQ. The CDR3 loop is CASSLAKVAGGLYEQYF. In DNA, the CDR3 is TGCGCCAGCAGCTTGGCCAAGGTAGCGGGGGGGCTGTATGAGCAGTACTTC.

The rearrangement links TRBV2 to TRBJ1-4; perhaps TRBD1 as D (5 bases). Germline lookup yields CDR1 SNHLY and CDR2 FYNNEI. Trimming took 7 bases from V and 2 from J, leaving 11 bases between them. This CDR3 has 14 amino acids. The CDR3 nucleotides are TGTGCCAGCACCCGTCGGGGGACTAATGAAAAACTGTTTTTT. It is translated as CASTRRGTNEKLFF.

This clonotype was detected only a few times. This sequence joins TRBV7-2 and TRBJ1-2; the D is unclear. The germline V and J ends were trimmed by 2 bases and 8 bases, with 15 bases remaining between them. The CDR3 is 14 amino acids. Germline CDR1 and CDR2: SGHTA and FQGNSA. CDR3 loop: CASSLTVDPWGYTF. The CDR3 DNA reads TGTGCCAGCAGCTTAACCGTCGACCCCTGGGGCTACACCTTC.

This rearrangement joins TRBV7-8 to TRBJ1-4, with a possible D match to TRBD1 (5 bases). Germline V gene sequence: CDR1 SGHVS, CDR2 FQNEAQ. With 8 bases removed from V and 7 bases from J, the gap between germline ends came to 14 bases. CDR3 length equals 13 residues. The CDR3 loop reads CASSGGKSEKLFF. In DNA, the CDR3 is TGTGCCAGCTCCGGGGGGAAGAGTGAAAAACTGTTTTTT.

V usage is TRBV6-5 and J usage is TRBJ2-5; D unclear. Germline V gene sequence: CDR1 MNHEY, CDR2 SVGAGI. Trimming took 7 bases from V and 5 from J, leaving 8 bases between them. This CDR3 comprises 11 residues. The CDR3 region is CASTYLETQYF. Here the CDR3 DNA reads TGTGCCAGCACCTACCTCGAGACCCAGTACTTC.

The gene calls are TRBV24-1 and TRBJ2-3; no reliable D call. The germline V and J ends were trimmed by 0 bases and 2 bases, with 11 bases remaining between them. In germline, CDR1 is KGHDR, CDR2 SFDVKD. This CDR3 has 16 amino acids. The CDR3 reads CATSDLRQDNTDTQYF. CDR3 coding DNA: TGTGCCACCAGTGATTTGCGGCAGGATAACACAGATACGCAGTATTTT.

This clonotype has just a few counts. This CDR3 is CASSLSSGTVYGYTF. In nucleotides, the CDR3 is TGTGCCAGCAGCCTCTCCTCCGGGACAGTCTATGGCTACACCTTC. V and J are TRBV7-2 and TRBJ1-2; 7 positions match TRBD1. CDR1 SGHTA and CDR2 FQGNSA come from the germline V gene. The J segment lost 4 bases and the V segment lost 5 bases, leaving 10 bases of the junction unmatched. The CDR3 covers 15 residues. Drawing the rest from reference TRBV7-2 and TRBJ1-2, the complete variable domain is GAGVSQSPSNKVTEKGKDVELRCDPISGHTALYWYRQSLGQGLEFLIYFQGNSAPDKSGLPSDRFSAERTGGSVSTLTIQRTQQEDSAVYLCASSLSSGTVYGYTFGSGTRLTVV.

Turning to this clonotype: Mismatch with germline at one junction end may stem from a read error. The chain combines TRBV7-2 with TRBJ2-5, with D perhaps given as TRBD1 or TRBD2 (6 bases each). This CDR3 has 15 residues. Germline lookup yields CDR1 SGHTA and CDR2 FQGNSA. The CDR3 nucleotides read TGTGCCAGCAGCCAAGGACTAACGGGGGCTGAGACCCAGTACTTT. Its protein is CASSQGLTGAETQYF.

The CDR3, as DNA: TGTGCCAGCAGTTTTAGTCAGGGGTTGCTTCAAGAGACCCAGTTCTTC. Its translation: CASSFSQGLLQETQFF. The chain recombines TRBV12-3 or TRBV12-4 with TRBJ2-1; D is perhaps TRBD1 (6 bases). CDR3 size: 16 residues. Trimming took 3 bases from V and 13 from J, leaving 25 bases between them.

CDR3 in DNA: TGTGCCAGCAGCTATTCCGGGGGATCGGAGCAAGAGACCCAGTACTTC. It is translated as CASSYSGGSEQETQYF. The V gene is TRBV11-2, the J gene TRBJ2-5; perhaps TRBD2 as D (6 bases). This CDR3 has 16 residues. Germline loops: CDR1 SGHAT, CDR2 FQNNGV. Trimming cost V 4 bases and J 2 bases, with 17 bases left between them.

About this clonotype: The junction and the germline gene differ at one end; a read error may be behind it. The chain uses TRBV6-1 and TRBJ2-3; D is undetermined. Germline lookup yields CDR1 MNHNS and CDR2 SASEGT. The CDR3 totals 13 residues. This CDR3 reads CVSSELKLDTQYF. The CDR3 nucleotides are TGTGTCAGCAGTGAACTAAAGTTGGATACGCAGTATTTT.

CDR3 coding DNA: TGTGCCACCGGACAGGGGGTATCTGTAAATGAGCAGTTCTTC. Amino acid sequence: CATGQGVSVNEQFF. The rearrangement uses TRBV9 and TRBJ2-1; 10 positions agree with TRBD1. Germline V CDR1 and CDR2: SGDLS, YYNGEE. CDR3 length: 14 residues. J lost 7 bases, V lost 9 bases, and 10 bases had no gene match.

The gene calls are TRBV28 and TRBJ2-4, with TRBD1 matching 7 bases. V lost 6 bases and J lost 13; bases outside the gene matches: 18. The CDR3 totals 15 residues. Germline V CDR1 and CDR2: MDHEN, SYDVKM. The chain's CDR3 is CASRPPGTASYKQYF. The DNA of the CDR3 is TGTGCCAGCAGGCCCCCCGGGACAGCCTCCTACAAGCAGTACTTC. Combining the CDR3 with reference TRBV28 and TRBJ2-4 gives the whole variable domain DVKVTQSSRYLVKRTGEKVFLECVQDMDHENMFWYRQDPGLGLRLIYFSYDVKMKEKGDIPEGYSVSREKKERFSLILESASTNQTSMYLCASRPPGTASYKQYFGAGTRLSVL.

This chain uses TRBV20-1 with TRBJ2-3; D is perhaps TRBD1 (6 bases). Germline V gene sequence: CDR1 DFQATT, CDR2 SNEGSKA (reference sequence). V was shortened by 1 base and J by 2 bases, with 13 bases between the two germline ends. The CDR3 loop spans 15 amino acids. In DNA, the CDR3 is TGCAGTGCTAGAGGCCTGACAGGTCTCACAGATACGCAGTATTTT. Its translation: CSARGLTGLTDTQYF.

This clonotype was seen only once. V and J are TRBV29-1 and TRBJ2-5, with D perhaps matching TRBD1 (6 bases). Germline V lookup: CDR1 SQVTM, CDR2 ANQGSEA. Trimming removed 1 base at V and 11 bases at J, with 29 bases between. This CDR3 has 17 amino acids. In DNA, the CDR3 is TGCAGCGTTGAAGGACCCGTGGGCCAAGAAGGGGGTGGTGAGCAGTACTTC. This sequence encodes CSVEGPVGQEGGGEQYF.

This clonotype was observed a few times. The chain uses TRBV28 and TRBJ2-4; 9 bases are a match to TRBD1. The tail of the sequence fits TRBJ2-5 better, so the J call may be wrong. Germline loops: CDR1 MDHEN, CDR2 SYDVKM. The CDR3 runs 14 residues. The CDR3 spells CASSGTGGSETQYF. The CDR3 region has the DNA TGTGCCAGCAGTGGAACAGGGGGCTCTGAGACCCAGTACTTC.

The chain employs TRBV4-2 and TRBJ1-2, with TRBD1 matching over 10 bases. Per germline, CDR1 LGHNA and CDR2 YNFKEQ. V lost 5 bases and J lost 5; bases outside the gene matches: 5. This CDR3 spans 14 amino acids. The CDR3 loop is CASSKDRGGYGYTF. For the CDR3, the DNA is TGTGCCAGCAGCAAGGACAGGGGGGGATATGGCTACACCTTC.

For this clonotype: A read error may produce the germline difference seen at one junction end. The chain links TRBV9 to TRBJ2-1; 8 nucleotides line up with TRBD1. Germline V lookup: CDR1 SGDLS, CDR2 YYNGEE. CDR3 length: 16 residues. The CDR3 DNA sequence: TGTGCCAGCGGCGTTAGTGGTCAGGGGGCGCGGAATGAGCAGTTCTTC. It specifies CASGVSGQGARNEQFF. Complete variable domain (other parts from reference TRBV9 and TRBJ2-1): DSGVTQTPKHLITATGQRVTLRCSPRSGDLSVYWYQQSLDQGLQFLIQYYNGEERAKGNILERFSAQQFPDLHSELNLSSLELGDSALYFCASGVSGQGARNEQFFGPGTRLTVL.

Ten or more counts support this clonotype. V usage is TRBV4-3 and J usage is TRBJ2-5, with 8 bases identical to TRBD1. Trimming took 8 bases from V and 4 from J; bases not matched to a gene: 6. The CDR3 is made up of 13 amino acids. CDR1 LGHNA and CDR2 YSLEER come from the germline V gene. Here the CDR3 reads CASASGGGETQYF. Written as DNA, the CDR3 is TGCGCCAGCGCCTCAGGGGGCGGAGAGACCCAGTACTTC.

The V and J genes are TRBV4-3 and TRBJ1-1; D gene ambiguous. From germline, CDR1 is LGHNA and CDR2 YSLEER. The CDR3 contains 13 residues. V gave up 2 bases and J gave up 4 bases, with 8 bases separating them. DNA of the CDR3: TGCGCCAGCAGCCAATTTAGGGCCACTGAAGCTTTCTTT. Residues: CASSQFRATEAFF.

This clonotype was counted only a few times. The genes are TRBV7-9 and TRBJ2-7; the D gene is possibly TRBD1 (6 bases). Between the trimmed V and J ends, which lost 7 bases and 2 bases, there was a span of 21 bases. Germline CDR1 is SEHNR and CDR2 is FQNEAQ (reference sequence). This CDR3 spans 16 amino acids. CDR3 in DNA: TGTGCCAGCACCAGACCACCACAGGGAGTCGCCTACGAGCAGTACTTC. This gives the protein CASTRPPQGVAYEQYF. The full variable domain, completed using reference TRBV7-9 and TRBJ2-7, is DTGVSQNPRHKITKRGQNVTFRCDPISEHNRLYWYRQTLGQGPEFLTYFQNEAQLEKSRLLSDRFSAERPKGSFSTLEIQRTEQGDSAMYLCASTRPPQGVAYEQYFGPGTRLTVT.

The chain employs TRBV14 and TRBJ2-3; the D gene is possibly TRBD1 (5 bases). This CDR3 comprises 16 residues. The germline V and J ends were trimmed by 4 bases and 0 bases, with 14 bases remaining between them. Germline CDR1 is SGHDN and CDR2 is FVKESK. The CDR3: CASSPYRSASTDTQYF. CDR3 DNA: TGTGCCAGCAGCCCCTACAGGTCTGCTAGCACAGATACGCAGTATTTT.

Remarks on this clonotype: The junction differs from germline at one of its ends, possibly a read error. This chain joins TRBV27 and TRBJ1-2; a possible D gene is TRBD1 (5 bases). This CDR3 has 19 amino acids. Germline CDR1 reads MNHEY; CDR2 reads SMNVEV (reference sequence). Here the CDR3 reads CASSLSRPSRAPANHGYTF. CDR3 coding DNA: TGTGCCAGCAGTTTATCCCGTCCGAGCAGGGCGCCTGCTAACCATGGCTACACCTTC.

In its sample, this clonotype was seen many times. The chain employs TRBV29-1 and TRBJ2-3, with unresolved D. V shed 2 bases and J shed 0 bases, with 6 bases lying between them. This CDR3 region has 13 residues. CDR1 SQVTM and CDR2 ANQGSEA come from the germline V gene. The DNA of the CDR3 is TGCAGCGTTGAAAATCCCAGCACAGATACGCAGTATTTT. This sequence encodes CSVENPSTDTQYF.

The chain uses TRBV24-1 and TRBJ2-6; a weak D match, TRBD2 (7 bases). Germline CDR1 and CDR2: KGHDR and SFDVKD. V was trimmed by 4 bases and J by 0 bases, leaving 21 bases between them. The CDR3 sequence is 20 residues long. CDR3 loop: CATSDSLGGGKNSGANVLTF. CDR3 DNA sequence: TGTGCCACCAGTGACTCGCTGGGGGGGGGCAAAAACTCTGGGGCCAACGTCCTGACTTTC.

This clonotype was seen a few times. The chain couples TRBV5-1 to TRBJ2-5; a weak D match, TRBD2 (5 bases). The CDR3 is 15 amino acids. V was trimmed by 0 bases and J by 9 bases, leaving 18 bases between them. From germline, CDR1 is SGHRS and CDR2 YFSETQ. The CDR3 sequence is CASSLGGETGKAQYF. CDR3 nucleotide sequence: TGCGCCAGCAGCTTGGGGGGAGAGACCGGGAAGGCCCAGTACTTC.

This clonotype was counted ten times or more. V gene TRBV20-1 combines with J gene TRBJ1-6; possibly TRBD1 for D (5 bases). Germline V gives CDR1 DFQATT, CDR2 SNEGSKA (reference sequence). The CDR3 totals 14 residues. V gave up 5 bases and J gave up 4 bases, with 12 bases separating them. For the CDR3, the DNA is TGCAGTGCTCGGACGGGGGTATATAATTCACCCCTCCACTTT. Its protein is CSARTGVYNSPLHF.